This TCR beta chain was recorded in a study of OX40 agonist ivuxolimab in advanced cancers. Background on the whole study: Ivuxolimab, which targeted the costimulatory receptor OX40 (CD134), was an agonistic, fully human IgG2 monoclonal antibody. Of the approximately 50 patients in dose escalation, some 20 had hepatocellular carcinoma, roughly 15 had melanoma, 9 had renal cell carcinoma and 9 had head and neck cancer. Peripheral TCRbeta sequencing aimed to test whether ivuxolimab altered TCR sequence diversity and caused clonal T-cell expansion. Intravenous ivuxolimab was administered to patients every 2 weeks at six dose levels: 0.01, 0.1, 0.3, 1.5, 3 and 10 mg/kg. The paper reports the monotherapy dose-escalation portion (N = 52 patients) of the phase I ivuxolimab trial. Patients were allowed to have had prior anti-PD-1, anti-PD-L1 or anti-CTLA-4 therapy, and more than 35% of the dose-escalation patients had been treated with checkpoint inhibitors. Partial responses occurred in three dose-escalation patients: two with cutaneous melanoma and one with hepatocellular carcinoma. In the dose-escalation cohort, nearly 85% of patients were male, and the mean age was 60 years with a range of roughly 20 to 80.

V is clipped by 0 bases and J by 0 bases, and the sequence between their germline boundaries is 7 bases long. The germline V gene (reference sequence) specifies SGHKS as CDR1 and YYEKEE as CDR2. Spanning cysteine to phenylalanine, the CDR3 consists of 15 amino acids. CDR3 DNA is the only sequence kept; it has 45 bases, read in frame from the first base. Broad study findings and their caveats: On average, CD8+ T cells showed more expanded clones than CD4+ T cells after ivuxolimab. Low levels of normalized T-cell clonal expansion were also seen in some nonresponding patients. In the 0.1-3.0 mg/kg groups, partial responders had among the lowest normalized peripheral clonal expansion, particularly in CD8+ T cells. Clonal expansion of both CD4+ and CD8+ blood T cells was observed from baseline to week 6 at doses 0.1 to 3.0 mg/kg. Which antigens the clonally expanded peripheral T cells were specific for was not determined.

Genomic DNA was extracted from sorted cells for sequencing of the TCRbeta CDR3 region. The immunoSEQ Assay was used for sequencing of TCRbeta CDR3 regions. The immuneACCESS repertoire file appears here via TCRdb, limited to in-frame rearrangements. These files lack a portion of the clones; in checked studies, under half of the deficit traces to unresolved V genes, and the cause of the others is not known. This sample lists 50,000 to 80,000 clones; 80% to 90% were detected once. Of the sample, around 2.1% is held by the ten largest clones. The trial excluded patients who had a history of autoimmune disease or were on systemic immunosuppression. Peripheral blood for TCR sequencing was drawn from every dose cohort at baseline, at cycle 4 day 1 and at cycle 7 day 1. Samples came from an open-label, multicenter, first-in-human phase I dose-escalation trial of ivuxolimab. Adults with locally advanced or metastatic melanoma, renal cell carcinoma, hepatocellular carcinoma or head and neck squamous cell carcinoma were enrolled in the trial. CD4+ and CD8+ T cells were sorted separately from peripheral blood before TCR sequencing.

In regard to this clone: Its cognate antigen has yet to be identified. Base qualities are not at hand, and no much larger clone is one base apart.

The specimen comprised CD4+ or CD8+ T cells sorted from blood, sampled in a trial of the OX40 agonist ivuxolimab. This clonotype was sampled from an adult with an advanced solid tumor such as melanoma, head and neck, liver or kidney cancer. The chain joins TRBV5-5 to TRBJ1-5, with no confidently assigned D gene. CDR3 loop: CASSLVPVSNQPQHF. The DNA reads as follows: TGTGCCAGCAGCTTGGTGCCGGTTAGCAATCAGCCCCAGCATTTT.